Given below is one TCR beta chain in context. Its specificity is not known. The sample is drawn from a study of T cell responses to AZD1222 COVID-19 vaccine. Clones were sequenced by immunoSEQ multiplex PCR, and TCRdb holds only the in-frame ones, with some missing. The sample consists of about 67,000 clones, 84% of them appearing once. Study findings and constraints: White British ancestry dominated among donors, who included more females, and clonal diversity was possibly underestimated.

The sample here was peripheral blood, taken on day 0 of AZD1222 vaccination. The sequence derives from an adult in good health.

The CDR3 loop reads CASSPRLASDTQYF. The CDR3 DNA follows: TGTGCCAGCAGCCCCCGACTAGCATCAGATACGCAGTATTTT. This chain links TRBV9 with TRBJ2-3; 7 nucleotides line up with TRBD2. This CDR3 is 14 amino acids long. Trimming cost V 4 bases and J 4 bases; bases outside gene matches: 6. Germline V gives CDR1 SGDLS, CDR2 YYNGEE.